This T cell receptor beta chain was retrieved from a study of T cells in Graves' hyperthyroidism and ophthalmopathy. This clonotype came up many times. TCR beta CDR3 regions were amplified from RNA. HTBI primers were the set used in a first-round RT-PCR of the TCR CDR3. Each CDR3 protein gets one entry after TCRdb re-called the multiplex PCR reads with MiXCR. The table has nearly 600,000 distinct CDR3 sequences, around 14% seen once. Germline loops: CDR1 SGHTA, CDR2 FQGNSA. Germline trimming cut 3 bases from V and 5 bases from J; bases unmatched to any gene: 7. CDR3 size: 16 residues. Material: blood. This receptor was taken from a woman aged 18-29 years with Graves' ophthalmopathy. The J gene is TRBJ2-3, the V gene TRBV7-2; 11 nucleotides line up with TRBD2. This CDR3 reads CASSFGRLAGLDTQYF. The CDR3 DNA reads TGTGCCAGCAGCTTTGGGAGACTAGCGGGGCTAGATACGCAGTATTTT.